Each of the 29 T cell receptor beta chains below was sequenced from the same sample in a study of shared clonotypes between healthy human individuals. The table came from immunoSEQ multiplex PCR; TCRdb's copy has only in-frame clones and leaves some out. The sample has a few million clones, 95% seen once; the top ten hold roughly 0.13%. The sequenced sample was naive CD4+ T cells sorted from blood. The subset is: CD45RA+ positively selected. The receptor set was obtained from a man between 18 and 29 years old in good health.

The gene calls are TRBV13 and TRBJ1-1, with D uncertain. V lost 1 base to trimming and J lost 0 bases, with 6 bases between them. The V gene's germline CDR1 is PRHDT and CDR2 FYEKMQ (reference sequence). The CDR3 is made up of 14 amino acids. The DNA for the CDR3 is TGTGCCAGCAGCTTAGTGGGTTTGAACACTGAAGCTTTCTTT. Its translation: CASSLVGLNTEAFF. Full variable domain (missing parts from reference TRBV13 and TRBJ1-1): AAGVIQSPRHLIKEKRETATLKCYPIPRHDTVYWYQQGPGQDPQFLISFYEKMQSDKGSIPDRFSAQQFSDYHSELNMSSLELGDSALYFCASSLVGLNTEAFFGQGTRLTVV.

The chain combines TRBV28 with TRBJ1-2; D might be TRBD1 (5 bases). Trimming left V 6 bases short and J 8 bases short, with 10 bases between. CDR1 and CDR2 (germline): MDHEN, SYDVKM. This CDR3 has 11 amino acids. The CDR3 reads CASSRKGGYTF. DNA for the CDR3: TGTGCCAGCAGCAGAAAGGGGGGCTACACCTTC.

The chain joins TRBV5-1 to TRBJ2-7; D possibly corresponds to TRBD1 (6 bases). The CDR3 totals 15 residues. Germline loops: CDR1 SGHRS, CDR2 YFSETQ. Trimming shortened V by 0 bases and J by 2 bases, and 12 bases separated the two germline ends. The CDR3 DNA reads TGCGCCAGCAGCTTGGAGACAGGTCCTCCCTACGAGCAGTACTTC. Encoded protein: CASSLETGPPYEQYF.

V is TRBV5-4 and J is TRBJ2-5; TRBD1 agrees at 8 bases. CDR1 is SGHNT and CDR2 is YYREEE in the germline V gene (reference sequence). This CDR3 is built from 15 residues. The trim removed 4 bases at V and 5 bases at J, leaving 10 bases unmatched. DNA for the CDR3: TGTGCCAGCAGCACCGGACAGGGTTTGGTGGAGACCCAGTACTTC. Translated: CASSTGQGLVETQYF.

The chain joins TRBV27 to TRBJ1-1; D ambiguous. This CDR3 has 13 residues. Trimming pared 4 bases from V and 10 bases from J, leaving 16 bases between. CDR1 and CDR2 from the germline V gene are MNHEY and SMNVEV (reference sequence). The CDR3 loop is CASSSGSSSGAFF. In DNA form, the CDR3 reads TGTGCCAGCAGTTCCGGATCTTCTTCGGGAGCTTTCTTT.

The chain combines TRBV18 with TRBJ2-7; D unclear. The CDR3 sequence is 13 residues long. V gave up 3 bases and J gave up 3 bases, with 9 bases separating them. CDR1 is KGHSH and CDR2 is LQKENI in the germline V gene. CDR3 nucleotide sequence: TGTGCCAGCTCACCGGGGAACAACTACGAGCAGTACTTC. Encoded protein: CASSPGNNYEQYF.

The CDR3, as DNA: TGTGCCAGCAGCTTGGCCGGGGTGGCAGGGGCCAACGTCCTGACTTTC. This gives the protein CASSLAGVAGANVLTF. The chain is built from TRBV5-4 and TRBJ2-6, with D maybe TRBD2 (5 bases). Trimming took off 0 bases at V and 4 bases at J, with 11 bases between the two ends. Germline V gene sequence: CDR1 SGHNT, CDR2 YYREEE (reference sequence). The CDR3 extends over 16 amino acids. The full variable domain, completed using reference TRBV5-4 and TRBJ2-6, is ETGVTQSPTHLIKTRGQQVTLRCSSQSGHNTVSWYQQALGQGPQFIFQYYREEENGRGNFPPRFSGLQFPNYSSELNVNALELDDSALYLCASSLAGVAGANVLTFGAGSRLTVL.

V is TRBV5-4 and J is TRBJ2-7; 9 bases agree with TRBD1. The V gene end was trimmed by 6 bases and the J gene end by 4 bases; junction bases not matched to a gene: 11. Germline loops: CDR1 SGHNT, CDR2 YYREEE (reference sequence). CDR3 length equals 15 residues. DNA for the CDR3: TGTGCCAGCACCCCCGACAGGGGGAGTTTTTACGAGCAGTACTTC. Protein sequence: CASTPDRGSFYEQYF.

The chain couples TRBV30 to TRBJ2-3; a weak D match, TRBD2 (5 bases). Trimming pared 2 bases from V and 2 bases from J, leaving 11 bases between. The CDR3 covers 14 residues. Germline CDR1 and CDR2: GTSNPN and SVGIG (reference sequence). CDR3 nucleotide sequence: TGTGCCTGGAGTACAGCGGTGATCACAGATACGCAGTATTTT. It yields the protein CAWSTAVITDTQYF. Complete variable domain (other parts from reference TRBV30 and TRBJ2-3): SQTIHQWPATLVQPVGSPLSLECTVEGTSNPNLYWYRQAAGRGLQLLFYSVGIGQISSEVPQNLSASRPQDRQFILSSKKLLLSDSGFYLCAWSTAVITDTQYFGPGTRLTVL.

The rearrangement joins TRBV10-3 to TRBJ2-1; perhaps TRBD1 as D (6 bases). The CDR3 covers 15 residues. Trimming cost V 1 base and J 3 bases, with 10 bases left between them. Looked up from germline, CDR1 is ENHRY and CDR2 is SYGVKD. Written as DNA, the CDR3 is TGTGCCATCAGTGAGTGGGGACAACTCTACAATGAGCAGTTCTTC. It translates to CAISEWGQLYNEQFF.

The chain combines TRBV9 with TRBJ2-7; D not resolved. Looked up from germline, CDR1 is SGDLS and CDR2 is YYNGEE. This CDR3 has 14 amino acids. V was shortened by 0 bases and J by 6 bases, with 13 bases between the two germline ends. The CDR3, as DNA: TGTGCCAGCAGCGTAGGGAGTGCCTTCTCCGAGCAGTACTTC. Translated: CASSVGSAFSEQYF. The entire variable domain, with the rest obtained from reference TRBV9 and TRBJ2-7, is as follows: DSGVTQTPKHLITATGQRVTLRCSPRSGDLSVYWYQQSLDQGLQFLIQYYNGEERAKGNILERFSAQQFPDLHSELNLSSLELGDSALYFCASSVGSAFSEQYFGPGTRLTVT.

The V gene is TRBV4-1, the J gene TRBJ1-2; D unresolved. Trimming removed 4 bases at V and 6 bases at J, with 12 bases between. The CDR3 loop spans 13 amino acids. CDR1 and CDR2 (germline): MGHRA, YSYEKL. The CDR3 DNA reads TGCGCCAGCAGCCTGAGGGTATTCGATGGCTACACCTTC. This sequence encodes CASSLRVFDGYTF.

The CDR3 DNA reads TGTGCCAGCAGTTACTCGCAGTCGACCTACGAGCAGTACTTC. Translated: CASSYSQSTYEQYF. This sequence joins TRBV6-5 and TRBJ2-7; D uncertain. Germline CDR1 and CDR2: MNHEY and SVGAGI. V gave up 0 bases and J gave up 2 bases, with 8 bases separating them. The CDR3 has 14 amino acids.

This clone was recorded once. The chain has TRBV7-2 and TRBJ2-5, with D unclear. V dropped 0 bases and J dropped 5 bases, with 7 bases sitting between them. CDR3 length equals 13 residues. Looked up from germline, CDR1 is SGHTA and CDR2 is FQGNSA. The CDR3, as DNA: TGTGCCAGCAGCTTAGCGTTCAGGGAGACCCAGTACTTC. It specifies CASSLAFRETQYF.

With respect to this clone: Germline and junction disagree at one end, which may indicate a read error. The J gene is TRBJ2-1, the V gene TRBV2, with 12 bases lining up with TRBD1. Germline assignment: CDR1 SNHLY and CDR2 FYNNEI. The CDR3 contains 12 residues. The CDR3 DNA follows: TGCGCCAGCAGCGGGGGGACAGGGGGCAAGTTCTTC. This codes for CASSGGTGGKFF.

The rearrangement joins TRBV9 to TRBJ1-2; 11 nucleotides line up with TRBD1. CDR1 and CDR2 (germline): SGDLS, YYNGEE. Trimming removed 7 bases from V and 8 bases from J; junction bases left unmatched: 10. There are 14 residues in the CDR3. Here the CDR3 reads CASDQWGQGEGYTF. In DNA form, the CDR3 reads TGTGCCAGCGACCAATGGGGACAGGGGGAAGGCTACACCTTC.

V and J are TRBV7-2 and TRBJ2-7; D is unclear. CDR1 is SGHTA and CDR2 is FQGNSA in the germline V gene. The CDR3 contains 13 residues. Trimming pared 2 bases from V and 7 bases from J, leaving 12 bases between. The CDR3 spells CASSLPGRLEQYF. The DNA of the CDR3 is TGTGCCAGCAGCTTACCAGGCCGACTGGAGCAGTACTTC.

The chain uses TRBV18 and TRBJ2-1; 11 nucleotides match TRBD1. The length of the CDR3 is 17 residues. Germline assignment: CDR1 KGHSH and CDR2 LQKENI. With V trimmed by 4 bases and J by 8 bases, 13 bases remained unmatched. CDR3 residues: CASSLTTLGTGGDEQFF. In DNA, the CDR3 is TGTGCCAGCTCACTTACCACTTTAGGGACAGGGGGAGATGAGCAGTTCTTC.

J is TRBJ1-1 and V is TRBV5-4; D remains unclear. Trimming stripped 4 bases from V and 3 bases from J, with 7 bases between. Germline CDR1 and CDR2: SGHNT and YYREEE (reference sequence). The CDR3 has 12 residues. In DNA form, the CDR3 reads TGTGCCAGCAGCGTCGACTACACTGAAGCTTTCTTT. This sequence encodes CASSVDYTEAFF.

V and J are TRBV2 and TRBJ2-4, with D possibly being TRBD1 or TRBD2 (5 bases each). Germline assignment: CDR1 SNHLY and CDR2 FYNNEI. This CDR3 contains 13 residues. Trimming shortened V by 7 bases and J by 9 bases, and 16 bases separated the two germline ends. The CDR3 sequence: CASIAQGGGIQYF. In DNA, the CDR3 is TGTGCCAGCATTGCCCAGGGTGGGGGCATTCAGTACTTC.

The chain employs TRBV9 and TRBJ2-7; 8 bases match TRBD2. V lost 3 bases to trimming and J lost 3 bases; unmatched junction nucleotides: 5. The V gene's germline CDR1 is SGDLS and CDR2 YYNGEE. CDR3 length: 14 residues. In nucleotides, the CDR3 is TGTGCCAGCAGCGACGGGACTAGTATCTACGAGCAGTACTTC. It specifies CASSDGTSIYEQYF. Based on the CDR3 plus reference TRBV9 and TRBJ2-7, the full variable domain is DSGVTQTPKHLITATGQRVTLRCSPRSGDLSVYWYQQSLDQGLQFLIQYYNGEERAKGNILERFSAQQFPDLHSELNLSSLELGDSALYFCASSDGTSIYEQYFGPGTRLTVT.

The genes are TRBV5-1 and TRBJ2-1; a possible D gene is TRBD1 (6 bases). The germline V and J ends were trimmed by 4 bases and 9 bases, with 20 bases remaining between them. CDR1 is SGHRS and CDR2 is YFSETQ in the germline V gene. This CDR3 contains 15 residues. CDR3 amino acids: CASSPTLTQGIEQFF. DNA of the CDR3: TGCGCCAGCAGCCCCACCCTAACACAGGGTATTGAGCAGTTCTTC.

Points on this clone: Other DNA sequences in the same sample also yield this CDR3. The genes are TRBV7-2 and TRBJ1-5; 8 positions match TRBD1. Trimming took 5 bases from V and 4 from J; bases not matched to a gene: 1. Germline values: CDR1 SGHTA, CDR2 FQGNSA. CDR3 length equals 13 residues. CDR3 DNA sequence: TGTGCCAGCAGCCGACAGGGGAATCAGCCCCAGCATTTT. It codes for CASSRQGNQPQHF.

V and J are TRBV5-1 and TRBJ2-2; 8 nucleotides agree with TRBD2. The V gene's germline CDR1 is SGHRS and CDR2 YFSETQ. Trimming at V came to 1 base and at J to 0 bases, leaving 2 bases not matched to a gene. This CDR3 spans 16 amino acids. The CDR3 is CASSLSGRANTGELFF. DNA for the CDR3: TGCGCCAGCAGCTTGTCCGGGAGGGCGAACACCGGGGAGCTGTTTTTT. Supplemented by reference TRBV5-1 and TRBJ2-2, the full variable domain reads KAGVTQTPRYLIKTRGQQVTLSCSPISGHRSVSWYQQTPGQGLQFLFEYFSETQRNKGNFPGRFSGRQFSNSRSEMNVSTLELGDSALYLCASSLSGRANTGELFFGEGSRLTVL.

This chain links TRBV6-5 with TRBJ1-1; D ambiguous. The CDR3 is 14 amino acids. CDR1 is MNHEY, CDR2 SVGAGI, per germline. V dropped 5 bases and J dropped 1 base, with 11 bases sitting between them. The CDR3 DNA is TGTGCCAGCAGTCCCCCGCCGGGGAACACTGAAGCTTTCTTT. Translation gives CASSPPPGNTEAFF.

The chain has TRBV18 and TRBJ2-2, with no clear D. CDR1 and CDR2 (germline): KGHSH, LQKENI. The CDR3 consists of 16 residues. V lost 3 bases and J lost 0, with 11 bases in between. CDR3 sequence: CASSPQGATNTGELFF. The CDR3, as DNA: TGTGCCAGCTCACCCCAAGGCGCCACGAACACCGGGGAGCTGTTTTTT.

J is TRBJ2-2 and V is TRBV6-6; D may match TRBD1 or TRBD2 (5 bases each). This CDR3 contains 15 residues. V gave up 2 bases and J gave up 4 bases, with 11 bases separating them. Per the germline V gene, CDR1 is MNHNY and CDR2 is SVGAGI (reference sequence). For the CDR3, the DNA is TGTGCCAGCAGTTACCCCGGGACCACCACCGGGGAGCTGTTTTTT. It encodes CASSYPGTTTGELFF.

The V and J genes are TRBV7-2 and TRBJ2-7; 9 bases match TRBD2. Per germline, CDR1 SGHTA and CDR2 FQGNSA. The CDR3 contains 15 residues. V shed 5 bases and J 3 bases; nucleotides not matched to a gene: 8. The CDR3 DNA reads as TGTGCCAGCAGCCCCCGACTAGCGGAGTTCTACGAGCAGTACTTC. Protein product: CASSPRLAEFYEQYF.

The chain joins TRBV2 to TRBJ2-7, with 8 bases identical to TRBD1. Unmatched junction bases numbered 10, after V lost 8 bases and J lost 7 bases. CDR1 and CDR2 from the germline V gene are SNHLY and FYNNEI. There are 13 residues in the CDR3. This chain's CDR3 is CASGGTGGEEQYF. For the CDR3, the DNA is TGTGCCAGCGGGGGGACAGGAGGTGAAGAGCAGTACTTC.